Listed below are T cell receptor beta chains from one sample, sequenced in a study of T cells after yellow fever vaccination. TCRdb re-called the 5' RACE reads through MiXCR, storing one row per CDR3 protein. The repertoire includes about 630,000 distinct CDR3 sequences, more than 9% of them detected once, and 15% sits in the top ten. The specimen was PBMCs, collected on the day of the yellow fever booster vaccination. The receptors were sampled from a man younger than 40 who received the YFV17D yellow fever vaccine. Both conserved end residues are part of each CDR3. The D gene is left open where the match is weak.

v_gene: TRBV7-6; j_gene: TRBJ2-1; d_gene: TRBD2; CDR3aa: CASSSRLAGDIYNEQFF
v_gene: TRBV3-1; j_gene: TRBJ2-5; d_gene: -; CDR3aa: CASSQPADDQETQYF
v_gene: TRBV11-3; j_gene: TRBJ1-1; d_gene: -; CDR3aa: CASSSNTESKAFF
v_gene: TRBV11-3; j_gene: TRBJ2-1; d_gene: -; CDR3aa: CASSFRRGPYNEQFF
v_gene: TRBV19; j_gene: TRBJ2-5; d_gene: -; CDR3aa: CASSISAGSWESETQYF
v_gene: TRBV27; j_gene: TRBJ2-7; d_gene: TRBD2; CDR3aa: CASRGSTSGSPNF
v_gene: TRBV29-1; j_gene: TRBJ2-1; d_gene: -; CDR3aa: CSVEDPTDNNEQFF
v_gene: TRBV5-1; j_gene: TRBJ2-3; d_gene: -; CDR3aa: CASSLWGWGRDTQYF
v_gene: TRBV28; j_gene: TRBJ2-4; d_gene: -; CDR3aa: CASSYYPNIQYF
v_gene: TRBV7-8; j_gene: TRBJ1-3; d_gene: -; CDR3aa: CASSLAAFGGNTIYF
v_gene: TRBV9; j_gene: TRBJ2-1; d_gene: TRBD2; CDR3aa: CASSVDGGSYNEQFF
v_gene: TRBV7-9; j_gene: TRBJ2-3; d_gene: -; CDR3aa: CATQQGFPDTQYF
v_gene: TRBV19; j_gene: TRBJ2-2; d_gene: TRBD1; CDR3aa: CASRTGTDYTGELFF
v_gene: TRBV6-5; j_gene: TRBJ2-3; d_gene: TRBD2; CDR3aa: CAGSYSSGSTDTQYF
v_gene: TRBV10-3; j_gene: TRBJ1-1; d_gene: -; CDR3aa: CAISPQNTEAFF
v_gene: TRBV20-1; j_gene: TRBJ2-1; d_gene: TRBD1; CDR3aa: CSAYVLGGRNEQFF
v_gene: TRBV20-1; j_gene: TRBJ2-3; d_gene: TRBD2; CDR3aa: CSARGAPRGHSGNPDTQYF
v_gene: TRBV10-3; j_gene: TRBJ2-7; d_gene: -; CDR3aa: CAIIGQYF
v_gene: TRBV3-1; j_gene: TRBJ2-7; d_gene: -; CDR3aa: CASSLQKETRQSYEQYF
v_gene: TRBV5-1; j_gene: TRBJ2-3; d_gene: TRBD2; CDR3aa: CASSKTSGNTDTQYF
v_gene: TRBV29-1; j_gene: TRBJ2-7; d_gene: TRBD2; CDR3aa: CSVEEGSGSSYEQYF
v_gene: TRBV27; j_gene: TRBJ2-5; d_gene: -; CDR3aa: CASSLATIGETQYF
v_gene: TRBV20-1; j_gene: TRBJ2-5; d_gene: TRBD1; CDR3aa: CSARDPGQVQETQYF
v_gene: TRBV5-6; j_gene: TRBJ2-7; d_gene: -; CDR3aa: CASSEIRGYEQYF
v_gene: TRBV20-1; j_gene: TRBJ2-3; d_gene: TRBD2; CDR3aa: CSAHDSASGNTDTQYF
v_gene: TRBV5-1; j_gene: TRBJ1-3; d_gene: -; CDR3aa: CASSLEAPGLTSGNTIYF
v_gene: TRBV3-1; j_gene: TRBJ2-7; d_gene: TRBD2; CDR3aa: CASSRTAGVSHEQYF
v_gene: TRBV12-3/TRBV12-4; j_gene: TRBJ2-3; d_gene: TRBD2; CDR3aa: CASILGTSGRTDTQYF
v_gene: TRBV10-3; j_gene: TRBJ2-5; d_gene: -; CDR3aa: CAISESTEETQYF
v_gene: TRBV5-1; j_gene: TRBJ1-2; d_gene: TRBD1; CDR3aa: CATSGTADYGYTF
v_gene: TRBV14; j_gene: TRBJ2-1; d_gene: -; CDR3aa: CASTRGLSGEQFF
v_gene: TRBV20-1; j_gene: TRBJ2-3; d_gene: TRBD2; CDR3aa: CSASPLAGPPTDTQYF
v_gene: TRBV6-2/TRBV6-3; j_gene: TRBJ2-3; d_gene: -; CDR3aa: CASSWFVTPTQYF
v_gene: TRBV14; j_gene: TRBJ1-6; d_gene: -; CDR3aa: CASRLQNLNSPLHF
v_gene: TRBV7-2; j_gene: TRBJ2-3; d_gene: -; CDR3aa: CASSFYRVRDTQYF
v_gene: TRBV7-2; j_gene: TRBJ1-5; d_gene: -; CDR3aa: CASSSGQESNQPQHF
v_gene: TRBV2; j_gene: TRBJ2-1; d_gene: -; CDR3aa: CASSRNREDEQFF